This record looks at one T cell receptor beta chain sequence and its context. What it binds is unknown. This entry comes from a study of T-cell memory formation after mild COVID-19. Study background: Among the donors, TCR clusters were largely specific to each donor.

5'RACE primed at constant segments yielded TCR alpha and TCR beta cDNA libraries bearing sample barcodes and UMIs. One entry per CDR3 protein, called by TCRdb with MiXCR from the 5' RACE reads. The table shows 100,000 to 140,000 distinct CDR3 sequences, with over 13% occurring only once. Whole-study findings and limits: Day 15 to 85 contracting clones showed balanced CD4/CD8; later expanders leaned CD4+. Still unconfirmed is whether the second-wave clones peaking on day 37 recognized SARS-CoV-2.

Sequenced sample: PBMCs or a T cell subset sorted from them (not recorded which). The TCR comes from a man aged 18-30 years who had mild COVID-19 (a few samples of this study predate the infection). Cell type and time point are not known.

The CDR3, as DNA: TGTGCCATCAATACACGGGGGGACTCAAGAGGCGAGCAGTACTTC. Encoded protein: CAINTRGDSRGEQYF. This chain joins TRBV10-3 and TRBJ2-7; 7 positions agree with TRBD2. J gave up 6 bases and V 7 bases, and 15 bases lay outside the gene matches. This CDR3 has 15 residues. Germline CDR1 reads ENHRY; CDR2 reads SYGVKD.